Below are 19 T cell receptor beta chains sequenced from a single sample in a study of blood T cell repertoires in COVID-19. The data were produced by immunoSEQ multiplex PCR, yet TCRdb's version contains in-frame clones alone and is incomplete. The sample shows some 260,000 clones, 88% of them seen only once. Sample: peripheral blood. All receptors derive from a woman in her seventies with COVID-19, enrolled during active disease.

To note about this clone: A junction end diverges from the germline sequence, so it may reflect a read error. This chain uses TRBV7-7 with TRBJ2-3, with 14 bases fitting TRBD2. Germline V gene lookup returns CDR1 SSHAT and CDR2 FNYEAQ (reference sequence). CDR3 length: 16 amino acids. The CDR3: CASSPGTSGRPDTQYF. CDR3 in DNA: TGTGCTAGCAGCCCCGGGACTAGCGGGAGACCAGATACGCAGTATTTT. The full variable domain, completed using reference TRBV7-7 and TRBJ2-3, is GAGVSQSPRYKVTKRGQDVTLRCDPISSHATLYWYQQALGQGPEFLTYFNYEAQPDKSGLPSDRFSAERPEGSISTLTIQRTEQRDSAMYRCASSPGTSGRPDTQYFGPGTRLTVL.

The CDR3 bases are TGTGCCAGCAGTTACAGTATCCAGCGACAAGAGACCCAGTACTTC. The encoded protein is CASSYSIQRQETQYF. V usage is TRBV6-5 and J usage is TRBJ2-5, with D uncertain. Germline V gene lookup returns CDR1 MNHEY and CDR2 SVGAGI. This CDR3 region has 15 residues. The germline V and J ends were trimmed by 2 bases and 2 bases, with 12 bases remaining between them.

The chain joins TRBV19 to TRBJ2-1; 11 bases match TRBD2. The J segment lost 5 bases and the V segment lost 6 bases, leaving 3 bases of the junction unmatched. There are 14 residues in the CDR3. CDR1 is LNHDA, CDR2 SQIVND, per germline (reference sequence). CDR3 nucleotides: TGTGCCAGTAGCCCTAGCGGGAGGAACAATGAGCAGTTCTTC. It codes for CASSPSGRNNEQFF.

The chain recombines TRBV5-5 with TRBJ1-1; possibly TRBD1 for D (6 bases). Germline V lookup: CDR1 SGHKS, CDR2 YYEKEE (reference sequence). The CDR3 sequence is 15 residues long. V lost 4 bases to trimming and J lost 2 bases, with 15 bases between them. The CDR3 region is CASSLLGQPNTEAFF. CDR3 coding DNA: TGTGCCAGCAGCCTACTCGGACAGCCAAACACTGAAGCTTTCTTT.

V is TRBV6-5 and J is TRBJ1-5, with unresolved D. V lost 2 bases, J lost 3 bases, and 11 bases lay in between. The CDR3 length is 15 residues. Looked up from germline, CDR1 is MNHEY and CDR2 is SVGAGI. The CDR3 spells CASSYGYGDNQPQHF. The CDR3 bases are TGTGCCAGCAGTTACGGGTACGGAGACAATCAGCCCCAGCATTTT.

A few counts support this clone. The genes are TRBV1 and TRBJ1-2; the DNA was not compared with TRBD1, the D call given in the table. TRBV1 is deemed a pseudogene. The CDR3 runs 16 residues. CDR3 region: CTSSHHPDTSLCGYTF. The CDR3 DNA sequence: TGCACCAGCAGCCATCACCCGGACACCTCTCTTTGCGGCTACACCTTC.

The chain joins TRBV30 to TRBJ1-2, with a possible D match to TRBD1 (5 bases). Germline V gene lookup returns CDR1 GTSNPN and CDR2 SVGIG (reference sequence). This CDR3 is built from 14 residues. Trimming took 1 base from V and 0 from J, leaving 9 bases between them. CDR3 residues: CAWSAVTANYGYTF. CDR3 sequence (DNA): TGTGCCTGGAGTGCCGTGACAGCTAACTATGGCTACACCTTC.

The genes are TRBV3-1 (or the pseudogene TRBV3-2) and TRBJ1-2, with D tentatively TRBD1 (6 bases). Trimming took off 4 bases at V and 7 bases at J, with 19 bases between the two ends. The V gene's germline CDR1 is LGHDT and CDR2 YNNKEL (reference sequence). The CDR3 extends over 15 amino acids. The CDR3 DNA is TGTGCCAGCAGCCCCGAAGGTCGGGGGGCTGGTGGCTACACCTTC. It specifies CASSPEGRGAGGYTF.

The chain combines TRBV3-1 (or the pseudogene TRBV3-2) with TRBJ1-2; D gene uncertain. The V end lost 4 bases, the J end lost 1 base, and 10 bases lay between the germline ends. The CDR3 is 14 residues long. The germline CDR1 and CDR2 sequences are LGHDT and YNNKEL (reference sequence). CDR3 nucleotide sequence: TGTGCCAGCAGCCTTGGCCTGGTTAACTATGGCTACACCTTC. This gives the protein CASSLGLVNYGYTF.

The chain links TRBV18 to TRBJ1-1; 7 positions match TRBD1. CDR1 KGHSH and CDR2 LQKENI come from the germline V gene. Trimming took 4 bases from V and 0 from J; bases not matched to a gene: 8. The CDR3 has 16 residues. This CDR3 is CASSLDRASMNTEAFF. The CDR3 DNA reads TGTGCCAGCTCACTAGACAGGGCTAGTATGAACACTGAAGCTTTCTTT.

The V and J genes are TRBV20-1 and TRBJ1-4; no definite D call. CDR1 is DFQATT and CDR2 is SNEGSKA in the germline V gene (reference sequence). The CDR3 consists of 14 residues. V lost 3 bases and J 7 bases, leaving 15 bases between the germline ends. DNA of the CDR3: TGCAGTGCTAGTATTAACGGTCCCGGTGAAAAACTGTTTTTT. Protein sequence: CSASINGPGEKLFF.

This chain connects TRBV29-1 to TRBJ2-7; D is possibly TRBD1 (5 bases). Germline V gene lookup returns CDR1 SQVTM and CDR2 ANQGSEA. V lost 6 bases and J 1 base, leaving 16 bases between the germline ends. This CDR3 contains 14 residues. The CDR3 region has the DNA TGCAGCGTCCTTAGGGGATCGGAGTCCTACGAGCAGTACTTC. Encoded protein: CSVLRGSESYEQYF.

Concerning this clone itself: The same CDR3 also results from other DNA sequences found in this sample. This chain joins TRBV7-9 and TRBJ1-2; no definite D call. The CDR3 loop spans 13 amino acids. Germline loops: CDR1 SEHNR, CDR2 FQNEAQ (reference sequence). Trimming shortened V by 2 bases and J by 2 bases, and 6 bases separated the two germline ends. The CDR3 sequence is CASSLPGNYGYTF. CDR3 bases: TGTGCCAGCAGCTTACCGGGGAACTATGGCTACACCTTC.

The chain joins TRBV11-3 to TRBJ2-6; D gene uncertain. This CDR3 comprises 15 residues. V was cut by 3 bases and J by 2 bases, with 8 bases left in between. Per germline, CDR1 SGHNT and CDR2 YENEEA. The DNA of the CDR3 is TGTGCCAGCAGCTTCCCCCTTACTGGGGCCAACGTCCTGACTTTC. Amino acid sequence: CASSFPLTGANVLTF.

V gene TRBV11-3 combines with J gene TRBJ2-1, with D possibly matching TRBD2 (6 bases). The CDR3 sequence is 19 residues long. Trimming took 3 bases from V and 6 from J, leaving 27 bases between them. Germline V gene sequence: CDR1 SGHNT, CDR2 YENEEA. This CDR3 is CASSFRGTSRIGRPNEQFF. The CDR3 bases are TGTGCCAGCAGCTTCCGGGGGACTTCCCGGATTGGCCGTCCCAATGAGCAGTTCTTC.

The rearrangement uses TRBV12-3 or TRBV12-4 and TRBJ2-5; D not resolved. This CDR3 spans 12 amino acids. Trimming removed 6 bases from V and 3 bases from J, with 8 bases in between. This chain's CDR3 is CASSLTEETQYF. CDR3 bases: TGTGCCAGCAGCCTAACAGAAGAGACCCAGTACTTC.

CDR3 coding DNA: TGTGCCAGCAGCCGCTATCAAGGCGGGATTACCGGGGAGCTGTTTTTT. Translated, it gives CASSRYQGGITGELFF. The chain recombines TRBV7-3 with TRBJ2-2; D might be TRBD2 (6 bases). Germline V gene lookup returns CDR1 SGHTA and CDR2 FQGTGA. The V end was cut by 5 bases, the J end by 5 bases, with 18 bases between. There are 16 residues in the CDR3.

This clone came up once. The rearrangement joins TRBV19 to TRBJ1-2, with D tentatively TRBD1 (5 bases). Germline CDR1 is LNHDA and CDR2 is SQIVND (reference sequence). CDR3 size: 12 residues. V was pared by 5 bases and J by 10 bases, with 14 bases between. The CDR3 region has the DNA TGTGCCAGTAGTCCCCGCCAGGGTGACTACACCTTC. This translates into CASSPRQGDYTF.

The gene calls are TRBV7-9 and TRBJ2-2; TRBD1 might be the D (5 bases). The CDR3 is made up of 13 amino acids. Germline V gene lookup returns CDR1 SEHNR and CDR2 FQNEAQ (reference sequence). Between the trimmed V and J ends, which lost 5 bases and 6 bases, there was a span of 10 bases. The CDR3 is CASSARASGELFF. The DNA of the CDR3 is TGTGCCAGCAGCGCCAGGGCGTCCGGGGAGCTGTTTTTT.